These 27 T cell receptor beta chains were all obtained from the same sample, sequenced in a study of cytomegalovirus exposure and HLA in healthy donors. PCR amplification relied on 60 Vbeta primers (plus 13 Jbeta primers). Sequencing used immunoSEQ multiplex PCR; TCRdb keeps in-frame clones, though not all of them. The table shows tens of thousands of clones, with approximately 84% occurring only once. Sample: PBMCs. The receptors here all came from a woman aged 45-59 years in good health and CMV-seronegative.

The chain recombines TRBV14 with TRBJ1-2; the match to TRBD1 covers 7 bases. V shed 5 bases and J 7 bases; nucleotides not matched to a gene: 1. This CDR3 comprises 11 residues. In germline, CDR1 is SGHDN, CDR2 FVKESK. The CDR3 sequence: CASSNRGGYTF. The CDR3, as DNA: TGTGCCAGCAGCAACAGGGGTGGCTACACCTTC.

This clone was observed once. This rearrangement joins TRBV5-1 to TRBJ2-1, with 9 bases fitting TRBD2. V lost 1 base and J lost 10; bases outside the gene matches: 12. Germline lookup yields CDR1 SGHRS and CDR2 YFSETQ. CDR3 length: 16 residues. The CDR3 region has the DNA TGCGCCAGCAGCTTGACTCCGCGGGGGGGTCAGGGGGAGCAGTTCTTC. This codes for CASSLTPRGGQGEQFF.

Comments on this clone: Germline is not matched at one junction end, which may reflect a read error. The chain employs TRBV6-5 and TRBJ2-1, with a possible D match to TRBD1 (5 bases). Germline V gene lookup returns CDR1 MNHEY and CDR2 SVGAGI. The CDR3 is made up of 14 amino acids. CDR3 DNA: TGTGCCAGCAGGTACTCGATCCAGGGCAATGAGCAGTTCTTC. Translation gives CASRYSIQGNEQFF.

This sequence joins TRBV2 and TRBJ2-1; TRBD1 is a possible D gene (5 bases). The CDR3 is 12 amino acids. Germline V lookup: CDR1 SNHLY, CDR2 FYNNEI. V was trimmed by 6 bases and J by 8 bases, leaving 11 bases between them. CDR3 sequence: CASRSLGDEQFF. The CDR3 DNA reads TGTGCCAGCAGGAGCTTAGGGGATGAGCAGTTCTTC.

This chain joins TRBV4-1 and TRBJ2-7, with D hard to call. Trimming left V 3 bases short and J 4 bases short, with 10 bases between. CDR3 length equals 13 residues. Germline-derived CDR1 and CDR2 are MGHRA and YSYEKL. CDR3 in DNA: TGCGCCAGCAGCCACCCCCCTTTGTACGAGCAGTACTTC. Its protein is CASSHPPLYEQYF.

This clone was observed once. The chain is built from TRBV7-2 and TRBJ2-5, with D perhaps matching TRBD2 (5 bases). The germline V gene encodes CDR1 SGHTA and CDR2 FQGNSA. V was cut by 6 bases and J by 4 bases, with 15 bases left in between. There are 14 residues in the CDR3. The CDR3 loop is CASRQTREGETQYF. CDR3 nucleotides: TGTGCCAGCAGACAGACCAGAGAGGGAGAGACCCAGTACTTC. The whole variable domain, remainder taken from reference TRBV7-2 and TRBJ2-5, is GAGVSQSPSNKVTEKGKDVELRCDPISGHTALYWYRQSLGQGLEFLIYFQGNSAPDKSGLPSDRFSAERTGGSVSTLTIQRTQQEDSAVYLCASRQTREGETQYFGPGTRLLVL.

V gene TRBV28 combines with J gene TRBJ2-1; 8 nucleotides align to TRBD1. Germline CDR1 and CDR2: MDHEN and SYDVKM. The CDR3 totals 15 residues. V shed 5 bases and J 4 bases; nucleotides not matched to a gene: 7. CDR3 in amino acids: CASSPPGQGYNEQFF. DNA of the CDR3: TGTGCCAGCAGTCCCCCCGGACAGGGTTACAATGAGCAGTTCTTC.

The rearrangement uses TRBV27 and TRBJ1-6; D is undetermined. The CDR3 length is 17 residues. Germline V CDR1 and CDR2: MNHEY, SMNVEV (reference sequence). Deletions cut 4 bases from V and 0 bases from J, with 13 bases between. CDR3 amino acids: CASSSEDWSSYNSPLHF. The CDR3 bases are TGTGCCAGCAGTTCAGAGGACTGGAGCTCCTATAATTCACCCCTCCACTTT.

This chain links TRBV28 with TRBJ2-7; TRBD2 might be the D (6 bases). CDR1 MDHEN and CDR2 SYDVKM come from the germline V gene. The CDR3 runs to 14 residues. Deletions cut 6 bases from V and 2 bases from J, with 14 bases between. CDR3 bases: TGTGCCAGCAGAAAAGGCGGGATTACCTACGAGCAGTACTTC. Encoded protein: CASRKGGITYEQYF.

V usage is TRBV7-3 and J usage is TRBJ2-3, with 11 bases that match TRBD2. The CDR3 totals 15 residues. Germline V CDR1 and CDR2: SGHTA, FQGTGA. Trimming removed 5 bases from V and 6 bases from J; junction bases left unmatched: 7. Here the CDR3 DNA reads TGTGCCAGCAGCCCCGGGACTAGCGGTTTCGATACGCAGTATTTT. Translated: CASSPGTSGFDTQYF.

This clone was counted a few times. The chain combines TRBV9 with TRBJ2-7; 8 bases are shared with TRBD2. The germline V gene encodes CDR1 SGDLS and CDR2 YYNGEE. Germline trimming cut 4 bases from V and 4 bases from J; bases unmatched to any gene: 4. This CDR3 is 13 amino acids long. The CDR3 coding sequence is TGTGCCAGCAGCCCAGCGGGGGAATACGAGCAGTACTTC. Translated: CASSPAGEYEQYF. The variable domain in full, completed from reference TRBV9 and TRBJ2-7, reads DSGVTQTPKHLITATGQRVTLRCSPRSGDLSVYWYQQSLDQGLQFLIQYYNGEERAKGNILERFSAQQFPDLHSELNLSSLELGDSALYFCASSPAGEYEQYFGPGTRLTVT.

The chain employs TRBV7-9 and TRBJ1-3; 8 nucleotides agree with TRBD1. The length of the CDR3 is 14 residues. The V and J ends lost 3 bases and 5 bases, in that order; junction bases with no gene match: 3. CDR1 is SEHNR and CDR2 is FQNEAQ in the germline V gene (reference sequence). For the CDR3, the DNA is TGTGCCAGCAGCTTCCGGACAGGGCGAAACACCATATATTTT. Its translation: CASSFRTGRNTIYF.

The rearrangement uses TRBV9 and TRBJ1-1; D unresolved. CDR1 SGDLS and CDR2 YYNGEE come from the germline V gene. V shed 4 bases and J shed 1 base, with 11 bases lying between them. CDR3 size: 14 residues. The CDR3 DNA reads TGTGCCAGCAGCCCAGTCCACAGGAACACTGAAGCTTTCTTT. It is translated as CASSPVHRNTEAFF.

V usage is TRBV19 and J usage is TRBJ2-1, with a weak D call TRBD2 (5 bases). The CDR3 loop spans 11 amino acids. Looked up from germline, CDR1 is LNHDA and CDR2 is SQIVND (reference sequence). Trimming removed 6 bases from V and 15 bases from J, with 15 bases in between. Written as DNA, the CDR3 is TGTGCCAGTAGGGGTAAGGGAGCCTGGTTCTTC. Amino acid sequence: CASRGKGAWFF.

The V and J genes are TRBV4-1 and TRBJ2-2; D not resolved. V lost 1 base, J lost 3 bases, and 6 bases lay in between. The CDR3 is 14 amino acids. CDR1 and CDR2 from the germline V gene are MGHRA and YSYEKL. DNA of the CDR3: TGCGCCAGCAGCCAAGGGCAGTACACCGGGGAGCTGTTTTTT. Translated: CASSQGQYTGELFF.

J is TRBJ1-1 and V is TRBV5-1; D is perhaps TRBD1 (6 bases). The V and J ends lost 0 bases and 6 bases respectively, with 9 bases between them. This CDR3 has 13 amino acids. Looked up from germline, CDR1 is SGHRS and CDR2 is YFSETQ. The CDR3 reads CASSLGNRAEAFF. The CDR3 coding sequence is TGCGCCAGCAGCTTGGGGAACAGGGCTGAAGCTTTCTTT.

The rearrangement uses TRBV5-1 and TRBJ2-5; 10 nucleotides align to TRBD2. The junction had 8 bases not matched to a gene; V was cut back by 4 bases and J by 2 bases. Germline V lookup: CDR1 SGHRS, CDR2 YFSETQ. The CDR3 covers 16 residues. The CDR3, as DNA: TGCGCCAGCAGCAAATCTAGCGGGGGCTTTCAAGAGACCCAGTACTTC. Amino acids: CASSKSSGGFQETQYF.

The chain recombines TRBV9 with TRBJ1-3, with D maybe TRBD1 (6 bases). CDR3 length: 15 amino acids. Trimming pared 0 bases from V and 0 bases from J, leaving 7 bases between. Germline lookup yields CDR1 SGDLS and CDR2 YYNGEE. This CDR3 is CASSVGTASGNTIYF. The CDR3 nucleotides are TGTGCCAGCAGCGTAGGGACAGCCTCTGGAAACACCATATATTTT.

The chain combines TRBV9 with TRBJ1-4; maybe TRBD1 (5 bases). Germline CDR1 SGDLS, CDR2 YYNGEE. This CDR3 region has 16 residues. V was clipped by 4 bases and J by 8 bases, with 21 bases between them. The CDR3 nucleotides are TGTGCCAGCAGCCCCCTAACGGGGACTTTTGGGGAAAAACTGTTTTTT. Its protein product is CASSPLTGTFGEKLFF.

This clone was found a few times. CDR3 in DNA: TGTGCCAGCAGCCACGGGACAGGCAAACGGGAGACCCAGTACTTC. Translation gives CASSHGTGKRETQYF. The rearrangement joins TRBV11-2 to TRBJ2-5; 8 bases are a match to TRBD1. The V and J ends lost 5 bases and 5 bases, in that order; junction bases with no gene match: 10. Germline V gene lookup returns CDR1 SGHAT and CDR2 FQNNGV. The CDR3 spans 15 residues.

Of note for this clone: Other nucleotide sequences in the sample specify the same CDR3. V gene TRBV5-5 combines with J gene TRBJ1-1, with D possibly TRBD1 on 5 matching bases. V was cut by 3 bases and J by 1 base, with 7 bases left in between. The CDR3 spans 13 residues. CDR1 is SGHKS, CDR2 YYEKEE, per germline (reference sequence). DNA for the CDR3: TGTGCCAGCAGCTCCACAGGGAACACTGAAGCTTTCTTT. Translation: CASSSTGNTEAFF. The whole variable domain, filled in from reference TRBV5-5 and TRBJ1-1, reads DAGVTQSPTHLIKTRGQQVTLRCSPISGHKSVSWYQQVLGQGPQFIFQYYEKEERGRGNFPDRFSARQFPNYSSELNVNALLLGDSALYLCASSSTGNTEAFFGQGTRLTVV.

The rearrangement links TRBV4-1 to TRBJ2-1; a weak D match, TRBD2 (7 bases). Per the germline V gene, CDR1 is MGHRA and CDR2 is YSYEKL. The V gene lost 0 bases and the J gene lost 3 bases, with 12 bases spanning the gap. The CDR3 sequence is 16 residues long. The CDR3 here is CASSQEGGGYYNEQFF. CDR3 in DNA: TGCGCCAGCAGCCAAGAGGGCGGGGGCTACTACAATGAGCAGTTCTTC.

This chain connects TRBV6-5 to TRBJ1-5; D perhaps matches TRBD1 (5 bases). This CDR3 is built from 14 residues. Between the trimmed V and J ends, which lost 8 bases and 2 bases, there was a span of 13 bases. Germline CDR1 is MNHEY and CDR2 is SVGAGI. The CDR3: CASALTGGNQPQHF. The CDR3 region has the DNA TGTGCCAGCGCACTTACGGGGGGCAATCAGCCCCAGCATTTT.

V and J are TRBV28 and TRBJ2-2; D perhaps matches TRBD1 (5 bases). Trimming took 1 base from V and 1 from J, leaving 7 bases between them. This CDR3 is 15 amino acids long. Germline CDR1 MDHEN, CDR2 SYDVKM. CDR3 region: CASSLYGQNTGELFF. DNA of the CDR3: TGTGCCAGCAGTTTATACGGACAGAACACCGGGGAGCTGTTTTTT.

This clone was counted between two and nine times. V and J are TRBV2 and TRBJ1-4, with D possibly TRBD1 on 5 matching bases. Germline assignment: CDR1 SNHLY and CDR2 FYNNEI. The CDR3 loop spans 15 amino acids. V dropped 5 bases and J dropped 5 bases, with 15 bases sitting between them. CDR3 sequence (DNA): TGTGCCAGCAGTTACGAGGGACTGACGAATGAAAAACTGTTTTTT. This sequence encodes CASSYEGLTNEKLFF.

This chain connects TRBV5-1 to TRBJ2-4, with a possible D match to TRBD1 (7 bases). Germline V lookup: CDR1 SGHRS, CDR2 YFSETQ. V lost 4 bases and J lost 8, with 16 bases in between. The CDR3 extends over 14 amino acids. CDR3 nucleotide sequence: TGCGCCAGCAGCCCCGGAGGGGGCCGGGACATTCAGTACTTC. This gives the protein CASSPGGGRDIQYF.

In its sample, this clone was seen a few times. J is TRBJ1-2 and V is TRBV7-8, with 9 bases fitting TRBD1. Trimming cost V 5 bases and J 3 bases; bases outside gene matches: 7. The CDR3 covers 15 residues. Germline loops: CDR1 SGHVS, CDR2 FQNEAQ. CDR3 nucleotide sequence: TGTGCCAGCAGCCTCCGACGGGACAGGGACTATGGCTACACCTTC. It specifies CASSLRRDRDYGYTF.